This TCR beta chain is from a study of blood T cell repertoires in COVID-19 (dated by TCRdb to the early 2020s). About the study as a whole: Samples covering the acute and convalescent phases of COVID-19 were provided by collaborators in the United States, Italy and Spain. Samples were obtained from the ongoing ImmuneRACE study (first 160 participants) and from over 1,000 subjects provided by 6 global collaborators. A freely available public database, intended as a resource for researchers studying the immune response to SARS-CoV-2, is where the repertoires were released. The material from the prospective study consisted of cDNA or gDNA derived from T cells, B-cell-depleted T cells, or PBMCs. Sample metadata almost always included a de-identified subject ID, COVID-19 status, age in years and sex. Where available, HLA class I and class II types were taken from metadata supplied by the sample provider and were not determined by assay-based typing. The dataset comprised deeply sampled blood TCRbeta repertoires from subjects exposed to, actively infected with, or recovered from COVID-19.

The immunoSEQ Assay, a bias-controlled multiplex PCR, was used to amplify TCRbeta CDR3 regions from genomic DNA. The published analysis was carried out like this. Within the assay, amplification of reference gene primers was used to estimate how many nucleated cells each sample contained. Sequence reads were collapsed and filtered to measure the absolute abundance of every unique TCRbeta CDR3 rearrangement. For each sample, productive Simpson clonality was calculated by taking the square root of Simpson's diversity index across productive rearrangements. TCRdb mirrors the immuneACCESS table, restricted to in-frame sequences. Some clones are absent from its copies; in checked studies, under half trace to an unresolved V gene, and the reason for the others is unknown. V and J calls and clone size are those listed in that table; D and trimming were worked out from the DNA. This sample gives some 200,000 clones in total; 75% to 85% of them show up just once. The ten largest clones take up roughly 1.4% of the sample.

Turning to this clone: Its antigen specificity is not known. No clone much larger than this one lies a single base away; base qualities are absent.

Here is what the overall study found, with its caveats: Clinical and demographic metadata were provided uncurated, with the amount varying by source and participant.

Another Seattle source contributed samples from volunteer blood donors who had recovered from COVID-19. Whole blood was collected in K2EDTA tubes by collaborating institutions according to the institutions' own protocols. For TCRbeta analysis, collaborator samples were shipped as frozen whole blood, as isolated PBMCs, or as DNA extracted from either sample type. Trimming removed 4 bases from V and 1 base from J, leaving 5 bases between the germline ends. The CDR3 contains 13 residues, cysteine and phenylalanine counted. The CDR3 DNA has 39 bases and is translated from base 1. As encoded in the germline V gene, CDR1 is SGHAT while CDR2 is FQNNGV.

This sequence was found in a woman in her forties who had recovered from COVID-19. Input material: peripheral blood. This chain joins TRBV11-2 to TRBJ1-3, with an unclear D gene assignment. The bases read TGTGCCAGCAGCTCATTGTCTGGAAACACCATATATTTT. The translation is CASSSLSGNTIYF.